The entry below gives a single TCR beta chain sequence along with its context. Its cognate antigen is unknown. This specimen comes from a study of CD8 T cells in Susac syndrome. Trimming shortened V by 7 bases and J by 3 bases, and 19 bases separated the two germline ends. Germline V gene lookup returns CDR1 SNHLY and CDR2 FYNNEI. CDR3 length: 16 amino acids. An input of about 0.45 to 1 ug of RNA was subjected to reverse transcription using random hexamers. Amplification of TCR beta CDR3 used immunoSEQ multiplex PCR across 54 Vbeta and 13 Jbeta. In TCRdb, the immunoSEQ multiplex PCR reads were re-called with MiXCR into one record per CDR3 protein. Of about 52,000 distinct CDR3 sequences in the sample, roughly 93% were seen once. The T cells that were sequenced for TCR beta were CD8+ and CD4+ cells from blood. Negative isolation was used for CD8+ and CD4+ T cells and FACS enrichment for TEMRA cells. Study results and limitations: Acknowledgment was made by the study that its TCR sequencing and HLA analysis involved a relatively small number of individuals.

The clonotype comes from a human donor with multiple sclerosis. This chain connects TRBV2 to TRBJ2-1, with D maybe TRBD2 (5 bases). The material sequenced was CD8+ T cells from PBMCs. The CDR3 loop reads CASKSVGDSIYNEQFF. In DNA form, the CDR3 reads TGTGCCAGCAAGAGCGTCGGGGATTCAATCTACAATGAGCAGTTCTTC.